Listed here are 17 T cell receptor beta chains from one sample, sequenced in a study of T cell changes during pregnancy in multiple sclerosis (dated by TCRdb to 2018 to 2020). The library was produced with the immunoSEQ multiplex PCR assay. Here the immuneACCESS table is served through TCRdb, limited to in-frame sequences with V and J called. Missing clones are a known gap in these copies; in checked studies unresolved V genes cover under half, and the rest lacks a known reason. The sample table shows fewer than 35,000 clones, and 90% are seen once. The top ten constitute just over 0.55% of the sample. Specimen: CD4+ T cells from peripheral blood mononuclear cells, collected in the third trimester of pregnancy. These TCRs come from a female donor in good health, enrolled as a control in a pregnancy study.

The chain has TRBV27 and TRBJ2-3; 10 nucleotides agree with TRBD2. CDR1 MNHEY and CDR2 SMNVEV come from the germline V gene (reference sequence). V trimming: 3 bases; J trimming: 4 bases; junction bases outside the gene matches: 4. The length of the CDR3 is 15 residues. CDR3 amino acids: CASSFSGGVPDTQYF. Here the CDR3 DNA reads TGTGCCAGCAGTTTCAGCGGGGGGGTCCCAGATACGCAGTATTTT.

The chain employs TRBV12-5 and TRBJ2-5; the D gene is possibly TRBD2 (5 bases). CDR3 length equals 14 residues. V dropped 1 base and J dropped 7 bases, with 13 bases sitting between them. Looked up from germline, CDR1 is LGHNT and CDR2 is FRNRAP. CDR3 in amino acids: CASGLDAGSGTQYF. As DNA, the CDR3 is TGTGCTAGTGGTTTGGATGCGGGTTCCGGGACCCAGTACTTC.

This rearrangement joins TRBV10-3 to TRBJ2-5, with TRBD2 identical over 13 bases. Germline assignment: CDR1 ENHRY and CDR2 SYGVKD. V lost 7 bases to trimming and J lost 5 bases; unmatched junction nucleotides: 4. This CDR3 has 14 residues. Here the CDR3 reads CAIKRTSGSETQYF. In DNA, the CDR3 is TGTGCCATCAAACGGACTAGCGGGAGTGAGACCCAGTACTTC.

This chain joins TRBV2 and TRBJ2-3; D perhaps matches TRBD2 (5 bases). The CDR3 has 16 amino acids. The V gene lost 4 bases and the J gene lost 4 bases, with 18 bases spanning the gap. The germline V gene encodes CDR1 SNHLY and CDR2 FYNNEI. CDR3 DNA sequence: TGTGCCAGCAGTGGGGGTGGGCTAGCTGAAGCAGATACGCAGTATTTT. Translation gives CASSGGGLAEADTQYF.

The rearrangement links TRBV7-2 to TRBJ2-1; D may be TRBD1 (5 bases). CDR1 and CDR2 from the germline V gene are SGHTA and FQGNSA. The ends were cut back, 0 bases at V and 4 bases at J, with 10 bases in the middle. This CDR3 is 15 amino acids long. CDR3 in amino acids: CASSLAGLNYNEQFF. CDR3 coding DNA: TGTGCCAGCAGCTTAGCGGGGCTAAATTACAATGAGCAGTTCTTC.

The CDR3 reads CASSQDGPKLAGYQETQYF. CDR3 in DNA: TGCGCCAGCAGCCAAGATGGGCCCAAACTAGCGGGATACCAAGAGACCCAGTACTTC. The rearrangement links TRBV4-1 to TRBJ2-5; 10 positions agree with TRBD2. The V segment lost 0 bases and the J segment 0 bases; nucleotides outside the gene matches: 10. This CDR3 has 19 residues. In germline, CDR1 is MGHRA, CDR2 YSYEKL.

V usage is TRBV5-5 and J usage is TRBJ2-3; 7 bases are shared with TRBD2. Losses at the gene ends were 3 bases for V and 1 base for J; bases not matched to a gene: 8. Germline V gene data show CDR1 as SGHKS and CDR2 as YYEKEE (reference sequence). This CDR3 has 16 amino acids. The CDR3, as DNA: TGTGCCAGCAGCTCCCTGACGGCGGGGGGCACAGATACGCAGTATTTT. The encoded protein is CASSSLTAGGTDTQYF.

This chain joins TRBV27 and TRBJ1-1, with 7 bases that match TRBD1. This CDR3 is 14 amino acids long. The germline gives CDR1 MNHEY, CDR2 SMNVEV (reference sequence). The V gene end was trimmed by 6 bases and the J gene end by 4 bases; junction bases not matched to a gene: 8. CDR3 DNA sequence: TGTGCCAGCAGGGCCAGGGGGGTGGGCACTGAAGCTTTCTTT. Protein sequence: CASRARGVGTEAFF.

As DNA, the CDR3 is TGTGCCAGCAGTTCCATAGCGGGAGGGACCGGGGAGCTGTTTTTT. Its translation is CASSSIAGGTGELFF. This chain connects TRBV28 to TRBJ2-2; TRBD2 agrees at 11 bases. CDR1 and CDR2 (germline): MDHEN, SYDVKM. The CDR3 runs 15 residues. V shed 4 bases, J shed 5 bases, and the junction held 3 bases outside the gene matches.

This rearrangement joins TRBV15 to TRBJ2-1; TRBD1 might be the D (5 bases). Looked up from germline, CDR1 is LNHNV and CDR2 is YYDKDF (reference sequence). V was pared by 1 base and J by 2 bases, with 12 bases between. The CDR3 is 16 amino acids. CDR3 sequence reads: CATSRVDSLPYNEQFF. In DNA form, the CDR3 reads TGTGCCACCAGCAGAGTCGACAGCCTCCCCTACAATGAGCAGTTCTTC. The entire variable domain, with the rest obtained from reference TRBV15 and TRBJ2-1, is as follows: DAMVIQNPRYQVTQFGKPVTLSCSQTLNHNVMYWYQQKSSQAPKLLFHYYDKDFNNEADTPDNFQSRRPNTSFCFLDIRSPGLGDTAMYLCATSRVDSLPYNEQFFGPGTRLTVL.

This clone appeared a single time. This chain links TRBV9 with TRBJ2-3, with 13 bases lining up with TRBD2. Germline V lookup: CDR1 SGDLS, CDR2 YYNGEE. The length of the CDR3 is 17 residues. The V segment lost 0 bases and the J segment 4 bases; nucleotides outside the gene matches: 5. The CDR3 DNA reads TGTGCCAGCAGCGTAGGGACTAGCGGGAGAAGAGCAGATACGCAGTATTTT. Protein sequence: CASSVGTSGRRADTQYF.

The genes are TRBV13 and TRBJ1-1; no reliable D call. The CDR3 loop spans 13 amino acids. CDR1 and CDR2 (germline): PRHDT, FYEKMQ (reference sequence). Trimming removed 3 bases from V and 5 bases from J, with 10 bases in between. Written as DNA, the CDR3 is TGTGCCAGCAGCTTTGGCGACTGGACTGAAGCTTTCTTT. Its translation is CASSFGDWTEAFF.

V is TRBV6-5 and J is TRBJ2-3, with D hard to call. This CDR3 comprises 14 residues. V was trimmed by 4 bases and J by 2 bases, leaving 10 bases between them. In germline, CDR1 is MNHEY, CDR2 SVGAGI. CDR3 amino acids: CASSSLVPTDTQYF. Written as DNA, the CDR3 is TGTGCCAGCAGTTCCCTTGTTCCCACAGATACGCAGTATTTT.

This sequence joins TRBV30 and TRBJ2-5, with D possibly TRBD1 on 6 matching bases. The CDR3 length is 11 residues. V was clipped by 5 bases and J by 2 bases, with 6 bases between them. Germline V gene lookup returns CDR1 GTSNPN and CDR2 SVGIG (reference sequence). CDR3 bases: TGTGCCTGGGGACAGCAAGAGACCCAGTACTTC. Translating gives CAWGQQETQYF.

The chain recombines TRBV6-6 with TRBJ1-5; 7 bases agree with TRBD1. Germline V gene data show CDR1 as MNHNY and CDR2 as SVGAGI (reference sequence). Trimming took 5 bases from V and 7 from J; bases not matched to a gene: 5. The CDR3 is 13 residues long. The CDR3 bases are TGTGCCAGCAGTCCCCAGGGGGAGCAGCCCCAGCATTTT. Protein sequence: CASSPQGEQPQHF.

J is TRBJ2-3 and V is TRBV5-1; 11 bases are a match to TRBD1. The CDR3 sequence is 15 residues long. CDR1 and CDR2 from the germline V gene are SGHRS and YFSETQ. V trimming: 4 bases; J trimming: 4 bases; junction bases outside the gene matches: 5. The CDR3 nucleotides are TGCGCCAGCAGCCCGGACAGGGGGCCCCCAGATACGCAGTATTTT. Translated: CASSPDRGPPDTQYF.

The chain uses TRBV5-1 and TRBJ2-2; D ambiguous. V was clipped by 6 bases and J by 5 bases, with 11 bases between them. CDR1 and CDR2 (germline): SGHRS, YFSETQ. The CDR3 covers 13 residues. CDR3 sequence reads: CASTPQETGELFF. The CDR3 coding sequence is TGCGCCAGCACACCCCAGGAAACCGGGGAGCTGTTTTTT.